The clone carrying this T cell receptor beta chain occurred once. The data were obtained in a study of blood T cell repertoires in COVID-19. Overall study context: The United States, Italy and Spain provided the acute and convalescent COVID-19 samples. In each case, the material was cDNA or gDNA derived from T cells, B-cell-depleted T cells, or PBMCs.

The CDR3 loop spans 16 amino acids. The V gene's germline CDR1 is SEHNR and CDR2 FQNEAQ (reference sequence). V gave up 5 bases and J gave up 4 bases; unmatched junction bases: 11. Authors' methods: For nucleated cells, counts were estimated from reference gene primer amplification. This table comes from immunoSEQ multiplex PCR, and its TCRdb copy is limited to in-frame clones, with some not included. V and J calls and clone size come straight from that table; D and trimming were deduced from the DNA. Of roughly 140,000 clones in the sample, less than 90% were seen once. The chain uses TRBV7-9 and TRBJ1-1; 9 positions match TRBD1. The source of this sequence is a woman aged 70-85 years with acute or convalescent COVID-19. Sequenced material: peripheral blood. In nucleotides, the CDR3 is TGTGCCAGCAGCCTAGGACAGGGGAGGGTTAGCACTGAAGCTTTCTTT. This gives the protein CASSLGQGRVSTEAFF.